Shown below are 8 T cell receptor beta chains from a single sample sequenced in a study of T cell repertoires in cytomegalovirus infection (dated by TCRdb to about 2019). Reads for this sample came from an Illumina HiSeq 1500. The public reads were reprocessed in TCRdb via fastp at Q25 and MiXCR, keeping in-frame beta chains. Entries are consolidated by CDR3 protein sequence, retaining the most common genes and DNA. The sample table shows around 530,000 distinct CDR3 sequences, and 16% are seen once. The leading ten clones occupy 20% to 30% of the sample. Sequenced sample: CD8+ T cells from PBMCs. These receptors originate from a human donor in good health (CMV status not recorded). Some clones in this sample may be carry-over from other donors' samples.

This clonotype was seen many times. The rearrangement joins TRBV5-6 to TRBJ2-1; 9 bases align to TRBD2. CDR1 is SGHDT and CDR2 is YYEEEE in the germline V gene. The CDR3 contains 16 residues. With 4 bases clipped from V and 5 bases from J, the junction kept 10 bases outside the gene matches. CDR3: CASSLAAGGRHNEQFF. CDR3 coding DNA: TGTGCCAGCAGCCTGGCGGCGGGGGGGCGACACAATGAGCAGTTCTTC.

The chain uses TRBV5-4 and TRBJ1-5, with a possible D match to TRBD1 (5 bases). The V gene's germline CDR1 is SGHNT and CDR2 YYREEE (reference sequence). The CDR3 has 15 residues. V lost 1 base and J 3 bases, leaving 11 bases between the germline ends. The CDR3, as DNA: TGTGCCAGCAGCTTGTTGGACACAGTCAATCAGCCCCAGCATTTT. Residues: CASSLLDTVNQPQHF.

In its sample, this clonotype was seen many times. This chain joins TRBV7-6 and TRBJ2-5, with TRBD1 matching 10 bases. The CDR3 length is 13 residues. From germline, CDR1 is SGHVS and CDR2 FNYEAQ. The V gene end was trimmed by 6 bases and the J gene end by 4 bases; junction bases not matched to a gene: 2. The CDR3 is CASRDRGRETQYF. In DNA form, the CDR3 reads TGTGCCAGCAGAGACAGGGGGCGAGAGACCCAGTACTTC.

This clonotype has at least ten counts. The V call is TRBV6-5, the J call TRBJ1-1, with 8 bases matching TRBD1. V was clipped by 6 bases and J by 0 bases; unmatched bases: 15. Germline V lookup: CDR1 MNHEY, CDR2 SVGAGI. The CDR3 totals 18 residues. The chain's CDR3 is CASSPTRTGSPLNTEAFF. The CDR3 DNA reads TGTGCCAGCAGCCCTACTCGGACAGGGAGTCCCCTGAACACTGAAGCTTTCTTT.

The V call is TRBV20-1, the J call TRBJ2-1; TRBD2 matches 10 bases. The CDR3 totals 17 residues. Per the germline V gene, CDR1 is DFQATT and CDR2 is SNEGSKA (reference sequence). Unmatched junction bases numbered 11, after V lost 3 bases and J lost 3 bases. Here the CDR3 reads CSARAASGRINYNEQFF. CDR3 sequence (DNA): TGCAGTGCTAGGGCGGCTAGCGGGAGAATTAACTACAATGAGCAGTTCTTC.

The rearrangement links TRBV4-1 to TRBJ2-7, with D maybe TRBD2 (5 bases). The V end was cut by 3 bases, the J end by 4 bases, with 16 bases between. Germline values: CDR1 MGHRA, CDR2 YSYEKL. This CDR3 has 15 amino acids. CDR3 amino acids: CASSHEGFPRYEQYF. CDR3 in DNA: TGCGCCAGCAGCCACGAGGGCTTCCCCCGATACGAGCAGTACTTC.

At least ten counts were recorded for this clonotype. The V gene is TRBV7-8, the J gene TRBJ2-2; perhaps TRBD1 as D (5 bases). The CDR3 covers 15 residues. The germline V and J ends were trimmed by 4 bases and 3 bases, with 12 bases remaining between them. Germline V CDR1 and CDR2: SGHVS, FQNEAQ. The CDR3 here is CASSSATAYTGELFF. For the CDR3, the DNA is TGTGCCAGCAGCTCTGCGACAGCCTACACCGGGGAGCTGTTTTTT.

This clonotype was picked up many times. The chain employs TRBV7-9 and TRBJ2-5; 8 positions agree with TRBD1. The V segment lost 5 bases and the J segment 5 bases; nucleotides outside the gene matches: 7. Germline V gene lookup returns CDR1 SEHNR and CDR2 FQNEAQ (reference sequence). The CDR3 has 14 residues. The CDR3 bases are TGTGCCAGCAGCCGACAGGGGTCGATCGAGACCCAGTACTTC. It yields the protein CASSRQGSIETQYF.